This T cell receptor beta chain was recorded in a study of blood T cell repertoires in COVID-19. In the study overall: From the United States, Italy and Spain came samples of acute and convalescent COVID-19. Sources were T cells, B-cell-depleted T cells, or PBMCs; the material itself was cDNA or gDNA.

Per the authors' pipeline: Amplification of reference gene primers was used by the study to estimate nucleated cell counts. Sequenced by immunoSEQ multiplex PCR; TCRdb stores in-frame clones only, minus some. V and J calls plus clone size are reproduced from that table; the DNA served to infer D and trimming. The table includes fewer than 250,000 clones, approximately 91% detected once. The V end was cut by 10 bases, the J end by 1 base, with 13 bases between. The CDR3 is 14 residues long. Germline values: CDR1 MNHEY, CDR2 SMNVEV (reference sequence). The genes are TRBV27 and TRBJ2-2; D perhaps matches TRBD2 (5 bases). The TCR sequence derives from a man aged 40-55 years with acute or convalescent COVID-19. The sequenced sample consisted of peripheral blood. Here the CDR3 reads CATRGAVNTGELFF. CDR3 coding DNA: TGTGCCACCCGGGGAGCGGTGAACACCGGGGAGCTGTTTTTT.